The 32 T cell receptor beta chains below all came from one sample that was sequenced in a study of shared clonotypes between healthy human individuals. Profiled with immunoSEQ multiplex PCR; TCRdb holds only in-frame clones, not every one. The sample has 450,000 to 600,000 clones, approximately 79% seen once. Sequenced: PBMCs. The source is a woman aged 40 to 50 in good health. Some clones in this sample may be carry-over from other donors' samples.

J is TRBJ2-3 and V is TRBV5-5; 8 nucleotides line up with TRBD1. Germline V gene sequence: CDR1 SGHKS, CDR2 YYEKEE (reference sequence). The V segment lost 0 bases and the J segment 2 bases; nucleotides outside the gene matches: 5. This CDR3 has 16 amino acids. The CDR3 reads CASSLVTTGATDTQYF. The CDR3 DNA reads TGTGCCAGCAGCTTGGTAACGACAGGGGCCACAGATACGCAGTATTTT.

The chain couples TRBV7-9 to TRBJ2-7; the match to TRBD1 covers 7 bases. J lost 0 bases, V lost 5 bases, and 7 bases had no gene match. The CDR3 consists of 15 residues. Germline values: CDR1 SEHNR, CDR2 FQNEAQ (reference sequence). The DNA of the CDR3 is TGTGCCAGCAGCGGAACAGGGGAAAGCTCCTACGAGCAGTACTTC. It specifies CASSGTGESSYEQYF.

The chain carries TRBV5-1 and TRBJ2-1; 8 bases are shared with TRBD1. The V and J ends lost 0 bases and 9 bases, in that order; junction bases with no gene match: 5. This CDR3 spans 14 amino acids. CDR1 is SGHRS and CDR2 is YFSETQ in the germline V gene. The CDR3 DNA follows: TGCGCCAGCAGCTTGGTCCCCAGGGGGCGTGAGCAGTTCTTC. This gives the protein CASSLVPRGREQFF.

This clone was counted a few times. The rearrangement uses TRBV30 and TRBJ1-4; 8 nucleotides line up with TRBD1. In germline, CDR1 is GTSNPN, CDR2 SVGIG (reference sequence). CDR3 length: 13 residues. The J segment lost 3 bases and the V segment lost 6 bases, leaving 3 bases of the junction unmatched. The CDR3 nucleotides are TGTGCCTGCCGGGACAGGCCTAATGAAAAACTGTTTTTT. Residues: CACRDRPNEKLFF.

The chain is built from TRBV30 and TRBJ2-5; D is uncertain. This CDR3 is 12 amino acids long. Trimming left V 2 bases short and J 5 bases short, with 9 bases between. The germline V gene encodes CDR1 GTSNPN and CDR2 SVGIG (reference sequence). The CDR3 DNA is TGTGCCTGGAGTTCTGTGGGGGAGACCCAGTACTTC. Amino acid sequence: CAWSSVGETQYF.

The DNA for the CDR3 is TGCGCCAGCAGCCGGGGGACTAGCAGACTCACCGGGGAGCTGTTTTTT. This translates into CASSRGTSRLTGELFF. The chain has TRBV5-1 and TRBJ2-2; 9 nucleotides agree with TRBD2. Trimming removed 4 bases from V and 4 bases from J; junction bases left unmatched: 8. Germline CDR1 is SGHRS and CDR2 is YFSETQ. The CDR3 is 16 amino acids.

The chain combines TRBV5-8 with TRBJ2-7; 7 nucleotides match TRBD1. Germline-derived CDR1 and CDR2 are SGHTS and YDEGEE. Trimming removed 4 bases from V and 7 bases from J; junction bases left unmatched: 11. The CDR3 is 14 amino acids. The CDR3 is CASSPRQGSREQYF. As DNA, the CDR3 is TGTGCCAGCAGCCCACGACAGGGCTCTCGGGAGCAGTACTTC.

The chain employs TRBV28 and TRBJ1-2, with no clear D. The CDR3 covers 11 residues. Germline-derived CDR1 and CDR2 are MDHEN and SYDVKM. Deletions cut 10 bases from V and 2 bases from J, with 8 bases between. CDR3 nucleotide sequence: TGTGCCACTTCCGGGAACTATGGCTACACCTTC. Translated, it gives CATSGNYGYTF.

The chain uses TRBV30 and TRBJ2-5; TRBD2 aligns across 10 bases. The CDR3 runs to 14 residues. V shed 2 bases, J shed 3 bases, and the junction held 3 bases outside the gene matches. Germline CDR1 reads GTSNPN; CDR2 reads SVGIG (reference sequence). The CDR3 loop reads CAWSPGTSEETQYF. CDR3 nucleotide sequence: TGTGCCTGGAGTCCTGGGACTAGCGAAGAGACCCAGTACTTC.

The genes are TRBV19 and TRBJ2-3; 13 bases are a match to TRBD2. There are 16 residues in the CDR3. Germline assignment: CDR1 LNHDA and CDR2 SQIVND (reference sequence). J gave up 4 bases and V 1 base, and 2 bases lay outside the gene matches. In nucleotides, the CDR3 is TGTGCCAGTAGTATAGGGACTAGCGGGAGCTCAGATACGCAGTATTTT. It specifies CASSIGTSGSSDTQYF.

In this sample, this clone turned up a few times. The CDR3 spells CASSEANWRAVTGELFF. DNA for the CDR3: TGTGCCAGCAGTGAAGCGAACTGGCGGGCGGTCACCGGGGAGCTGTTTTTT. The gene calls are TRBV2 and TRBJ2-2; D may be TRBD2 (5 bases). Germline-derived CDR1 and CDR2 are SNHLY and FYNNEI. This CDR3 region has 17 residues. Deletions cut 0 bases from V and 4 bases from J, with 15 bases between.

The V and J genes are TRBV7-6 and TRBJ2-7, with D perhaps matching TRBD2 (5 bases). The CDR3 has 15 residues. Between the trimmed V and J ends, which lost 5 bases and 3 bases, there was a span of 17 bases. CDR1 SGHVS and CDR2 FNYEAQ come from the germline V gene. CDR3 in amino acids: CASSPNPGNNYEQYF. DNA of the CDR3: TGTGCCAGCAGCCCCAACCCGGGAAACAACTACGAGCAGTACTTC. Based on the CDR3 plus reference TRBV7-6 and TRBJ2-7, the full variable domain is GAGVSQSPRYKVTKRGQDVALRCDPISGHVSLYWYRQALGQGPEFLTYFNYEAQQDKSGLPNDRFSAERPEGSISTLTIQRTEQRDSAMYRCASSPNPGNNYEQYFGPGTRLTVT.

This chain joins TRBV19 and TRBJ2-1; D is perhaps TRBD2 (5 bases). The CDR3 has 13 amino acids. Trimming cost V 5 bases and J 3 bases, with 8 bases left between them. Germline CDR1 LNHDA, CDR2 SQIVND (reference sequence). The CDR3 spells CASSPGIYNEQFF. In DNA, the CDR3 is TGTGCCAGTAGTCCCGGGATCTACAATGAGCAGTTCTTC.

The V call is TRBV27, the J call TRBJ2-7; D tentatively reads TRBD1 or TRBD2 (5 bases each). V was clipped by 7 bases and J by 2 bases, with 15 bases between them. Per germline, CDR1 MNHEY and CDR2 SMNVEV (reference sequence). CDR3 size: 14 residues. The CDR3 DNA follows: TGTGCCAGCAAGCCGGGACGGGATACCTACGAGCAGTACTTC. Its protein product is CASKPGRDTYEQYF.

The rearrangement links TRBV14 to TRBJ2-2; D may be TRBD1 or TRBD2 (5 bases each). V was trimmed by 2 bases and J by 6 bases, leaving 7 bases between them. Germline V gene data show CDR1 as SGHDN and CDR2 as FVKESK. The CDR3 totals 13 residues. This CDR3 is CASSQLGPGELFF. The CDR3 DNA reads TGTGCCAGCAGCCAATTGGGACCCGGGGAGCTGTTTTTT.

This sequence joins TRBV27 and TRBJ1-2; 8 bases are a match to TRBD1. With V trimmed by 5 bases and J by 5 bases, 13 bases remained unmatched. CDR3 length equals 16 residues. Germline V lookup: CDR1 MNHEY, CDR2 SMNVEV (reference sequence). In nucleotides, the CDR3 is TGTGCCAGCAGTCCATCCCCCGGAACAGGGGGATATGGCTACACCTTC. Translating it yields CASSPSPGTGGYGYTF.

This rearrangement joins TRBV5-1 to TRBJ1-1; 10 bases are shared with TRBD1. The CDR3 runs 15 residues. From germline, CDR1 is SGHRS and CDR2 YFSETQ. V lost 4 bases, J lost 4 bases, and 7 bases stayed unmatched. CDR3 DNA sequence: TGCGCCAGCAGCGTAGAGGGACAGGGGACCACTGAAGCTTTCTTT. Translated: CASSVEGQGTTEAFF.

The gene calls are TRBV10-1 and TRBJ2-1, with D possibly being TRBD2 (5 bases). Trimming removed 8 bases from V and 7 bases from J, with 12 bases in between. The CDR3 length is 12 residues. The germline V gene encodes CDR1 WNHNN and CDR2 SYGVQD (reference sequence). The chain's CDR3 is CASSSLGNEQFF. The DNA for the CDR3 is TGCGCCAGCTCTAGCCTGGGGAATGAGCAGTTCTTC.

The rearrangement joins TRBV28 to TRBJ2-7, with D tentatively TRBD2 (7 bases). CDR3 length equals 15 residues. Trimming took 5 bases from V and 4 from J, leaving 18 bases between them. Germline V lookup: CDR1 MDHEN, CDR2 SYDVKM. CDR3 protein: CASSGDRRGTYEQYF. In nucleotides, the CDR3 is TGTGCCAGCAGTGGAGACCGGCGGGGGACATACGAGCAGTACTTC.

This chain joins TRBV2 and TRBJ2-2; 9 nucleotides align to TRBD1. Germline V gene sequence: CDR1 SNHLY, CDR2 FYNNEI. V lost 5 bases and J lost 7; bases outside the gene matches: 11. The CDR3 loop spans 16 amino acids. DNA for the CDR3: TGTGCCAGCAGTTTTAACCGGGACAGGGAGGGCGGGGAGCTGTTTTTT. Encoded protein: CASSFNRDREGGELFF.

The chain uses TRBV5-8 and TRBJ2-3, with D unclear. V was pared by 2 bases and J by 8 bases, with 0 bases between. The CDR3 sequence is 9 residues long. The germline CDR1 and CDR2 sequences are SGHTS and YDEGEE. CDR3 coding DNA: TGTGCCAGCAGCTTTACGCAGTATTTT. Its translation is CASSFTQYF.

The rearrangement links TRBV5-1 to TRBJ2-2; D could derive from TRBD1 or TRBD2 (5 bases each). This CDR3 has 17 amino acids. Germline-derived CDR1 and CDR2 are SGHRS and YFSETQ. The V end was cut by 4 bases, the J end by 3 bases, with 19 bases between. The DNA for the CDR3 is TGCGCCAGCAGCCCTGGTCGGGACCCCTGGGACACCGGGGAGCTGTTTTTT. The encoded protein is CASSPGRDPWDTGELFF.

This clone was found many times. The chain uses TRBV5-1 and TRBJ2-3; D not certain. The CDR3 has 12 amino acids. V lost 4 bases to trimming and J lost 6 bases, with 9 bases between them. CDR1 SGHRS and CDR2 YFSETQ come from the germline V gene. The CDR3 loop reads CASSASRDTQYF. CDR3 bases: TGCGCCAGCAGCGCCTCTAGGGATACGCAGTATTTT.

The chain employs TRBV7-3 and TRBJ2-2, with 9 nucleotides matching TRBD2. With V trimmed by 5 bases and J by 0 bases, 4 bases remained unmatched. This CDR3 has 16 residues. The germline V gene has CDR1 SGHTA and CDR2 FQGTGA. CDR3 DNA: TGTGCCAGCAGCAAAACTAGCGGGTCGAACACCGGGGAGCTGTTTTTT. It yields the protein CASSKTSGSNTGELFF.

The V and J genes are TRBV5-1 and TRBJ2-3; unclear D gene. With 3 bases removed from V and 6 bases from J, the gap between germline ends came to 11 bases. CDR3 length: 13 residues. The germline CDR1 and CDR2 sequences are SGHRS and YFSETQ. The CDR3: CASSWALGDTQYF. The CDR3 nucleotides are TGCGCCAGCAGCTGGGCCCTCGGGGATACGCAGTATTTT.

V usage is TRBV18 and J usage is TRBJ2-6; D is unclear. V shed 4 bases and J shed 0 bases, with 13 bases lying between them. The length of the CDR3 is 17 residues. Germline CDR1 and CDR2: KGHSH and LQKENI. The CDR3 sequence is CASSLRAPTSGANVLTF. CDR3 nucleotide sequence: TGTGCCAGCTCACTCCGGGCCCCGACCTCTGGGGCCAACGTCCTGACTTTC.

A note on this clone: A much larger clone sits a single nucleotide away, making a read error possible. Additional DNA sequences in this sample encode the identical CDR3. This chain uses TRBV6-4 with TRBJ2-1; 8 nucleotides match TRBD2. This CDR3 has 16 residues. V dropped 0 bases and J dropped 9; count of bases not matched to a gene: 10. CDR1 MRHNA and CDR2 SNTAGT come from the germline V gene. In DNA form, the CDR3 reads TGTGCCAGCAGTGACTCGGGAACTAGCGGAAACAGTGAGCAGTTCTTC. This sequence encodes CASSDSGTSGNSEQFF.

The chain links TRBV21-1 to TRBJ2-3; the table's D call TRBD2 went unverified against the DNA. TRBV21-1 is described as a pseudogene. This CDR3 contains 12 residues. The CDR3 loop reads CARGRGGNTQYF. As DNA, the CDR3 is TGTGCAAGAGGGCGGGGAGGAAATACGCAGTATTTT.

The J gene is TRBJ1-2, the V gene TRBV28; no clear D. Germline loops: CDR1 MDHEN, CDR2 SYDVKM. The germline V and J ends were trimmed by 3 bases and 0 bases, with 17 bases remaining between them. The CDR3 is 17 amino acids. CDR3 loop: CASSLRSRRATNYGYTF. The CDR3 DNA reads as TGTGCCAGCAGTTTGAGGTCACGTAGGGCCACTAACTATGGCTACACCTTC.

This clone was detected a few times. The chain carries TRBV5-1 and TRBJ1-1; no reliable D call. The CDR3 has 15 amino acids. The germline gives CDR1 SGHRS, CDR2 YFSETQ. V lost 0 bases and J lost 1, with 10 bases in between. The CDR3 sequence: CASSLALGRNTEAFF. The CDR3 bases are TGCGCCAGCAGCTTGGCCCTGGGCCGGAACACTGAAGCTTTCTTT. The whole variable domain, remainder taken from reference TRBV5-1 and TRBJ1-1, is KAGVTQTPRYLIKTRGQQVTLSCSPISGHRSVSWYQQTPGQGLQFLFEYFSETQRNKGNFPGRFSGRQFSNSRSEMNVSTLELGDSALYLCASSLALGRNTEAFFGQGTRLTVV.

V and J are TRBV10-3 and TRBJ2-7, with a possible D match to TRBD1 (6 bases). CDR1 is ENHRY, CDR2 SYGVKD, per germline. V was trimmed by 6 bases and J by 2 bases, leaving 17 bases between them. The CDR3 consists of 15 residues. CDR3 in DNA: TGTGCCATCAGCCGACTCGTGGACAGCCCCTACGAGCAGTACTTC. It encodes CAISRLVDSPYEQYF.

V is TRBV7-9 and J is TRBJ2-4, with D possibly TRBD2 on 6 matching bases. V was cut by 1 base and J by 6 bases, with 10 bases left in between. Per the germline V gene, CDR1 is SEHNR and CDR2 is FQNEAQ (reference sequence). This CDR3 is 14 amino acids long. In DNA, the CDR3 is TGTGCCAGCAGCTTAGTTCTGGGAGGAAACATTCAGTACTTC. This codes for CASSLVLGGNIQYF.